This TCR beta chain was identified in a study of cytomegalovirus exposure and HLA in healthy donors. Study-wide findings and caveats: Association with HLA alleles at 0.05 false discovery rate was found for 17,000 or so TCR beta sequences in a later analysis. In vitro work confirmed that a few CMV-associated chains recognize CMV antigens. Highly shared variants forming one cluster were likely a sequencing artifact. In terms of immune exposure information, only CMV serostatus was available.

It was with 60 Vbeta and 13 Jbeta primers that the PCR ran. Produced via immunoSEQ multiplex PCR; TCRdb's table is partial and in-frame only. There are 30,000 to 35,000 clones in the sample, with around 3.6% held by the top ten. Germline-derived CDR1 and CDR2 are KGHSH and LQKENI. The CDR3 runs 12 residues. Deletions cut 2 bases from V and 7 bases from J, with 8 bases between. As to this clone: Antigen: not known.

This chain joins TRBV18 and TRBJ1-1, with D possibly TRBD1 on 5 matching bases. What was sequenced was PBMCs. The TCR sequence derives from a man between 40 and 49 years old in good health and CMV-seronegative. The DNA for the CDR3 is TGTGCCAGCTCACCAGGGGCGGATGAAGCTTTCTTT. Translating it yields CASSPGADEAFF. The full variable domain, its missing parts supplied by reference TRBV18 and TRBJ1-1, is NAGVMQNPRHLVRRRGQEARLRCSPMKGHSHVYWYRQLPEEGLKFMVYLQKENIIDESGMPKERFSAEFPKEGPSILRIQQVVRGDSAAYFCASSPGADEAFFGQGTRLTVV.